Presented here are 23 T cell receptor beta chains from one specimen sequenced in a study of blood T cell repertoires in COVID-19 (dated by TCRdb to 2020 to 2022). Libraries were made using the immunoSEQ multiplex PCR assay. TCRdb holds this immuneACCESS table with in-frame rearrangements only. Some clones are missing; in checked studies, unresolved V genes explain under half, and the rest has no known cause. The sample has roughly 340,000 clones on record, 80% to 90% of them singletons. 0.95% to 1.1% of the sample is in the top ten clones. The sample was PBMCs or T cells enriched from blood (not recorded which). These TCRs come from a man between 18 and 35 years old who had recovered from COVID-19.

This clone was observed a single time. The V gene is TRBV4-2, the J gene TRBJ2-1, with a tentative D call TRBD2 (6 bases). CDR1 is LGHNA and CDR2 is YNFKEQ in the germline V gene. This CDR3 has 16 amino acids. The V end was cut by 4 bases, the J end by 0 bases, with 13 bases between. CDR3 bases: TGTGCCAGCAGCCCTGGGATAGCGGTCTCCTACAATGAGCAGTTCTTC. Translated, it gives CASSPGIAVSYNEQFF.

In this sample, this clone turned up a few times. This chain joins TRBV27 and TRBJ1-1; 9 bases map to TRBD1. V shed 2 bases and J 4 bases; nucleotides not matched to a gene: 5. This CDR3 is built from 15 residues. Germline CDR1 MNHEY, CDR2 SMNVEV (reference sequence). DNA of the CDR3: TGTGCCAGCAGTTTAAGACAGGGGGGTGGCACTGAAGCTTTCTTT. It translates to CASSLRQGGGTEAFF.

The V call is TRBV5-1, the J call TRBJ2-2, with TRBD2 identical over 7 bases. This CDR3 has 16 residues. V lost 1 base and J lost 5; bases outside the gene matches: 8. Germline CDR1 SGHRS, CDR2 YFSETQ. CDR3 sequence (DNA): TGCGCCAGCAGCTTGATTGGCCAGGGAGGGACCGGGGAGCTGTTTTTT. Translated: CASSLIGQGGTGELFF. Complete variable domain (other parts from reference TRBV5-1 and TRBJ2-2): KAGVTQTPRYLIKTRGQQVTLSCSPISGHRSVSWYQQTPGQGLQFLFEYFSETQRNKGNFPGRFSGRQFSNSRSEMNVSTLELGDSALYLCASSLIGQGGTGELFFGEGSRLTVL.

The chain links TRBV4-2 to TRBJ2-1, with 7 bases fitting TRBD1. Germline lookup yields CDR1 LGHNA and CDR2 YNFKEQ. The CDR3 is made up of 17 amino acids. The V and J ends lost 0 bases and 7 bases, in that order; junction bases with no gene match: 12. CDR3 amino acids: CASSQDFGQAGQNEQFF. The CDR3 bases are TGTGCCAGCAGCCAAGATTTTGGACAGGCCGGCCAGAATGAGCAGTTCTTC.

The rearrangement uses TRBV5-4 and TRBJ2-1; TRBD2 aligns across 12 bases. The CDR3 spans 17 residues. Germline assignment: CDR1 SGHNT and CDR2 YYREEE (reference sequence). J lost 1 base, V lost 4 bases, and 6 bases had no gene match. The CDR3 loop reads CASSRTGTSGSYNEQFF. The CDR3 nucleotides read TGTGCCAGCAGCCGGACCGGGACTAGCGGGTCCTACAATGAGCAGTTCTTC.

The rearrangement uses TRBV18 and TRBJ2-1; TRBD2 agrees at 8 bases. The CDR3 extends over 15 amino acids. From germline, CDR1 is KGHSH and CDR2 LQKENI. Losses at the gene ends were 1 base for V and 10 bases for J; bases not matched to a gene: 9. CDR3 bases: TGTGCCAGCTCACCACTCGGGGGGGCGTCGAAAGAGCAGTTCTTC. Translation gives CASSPLGGASKEQFF.

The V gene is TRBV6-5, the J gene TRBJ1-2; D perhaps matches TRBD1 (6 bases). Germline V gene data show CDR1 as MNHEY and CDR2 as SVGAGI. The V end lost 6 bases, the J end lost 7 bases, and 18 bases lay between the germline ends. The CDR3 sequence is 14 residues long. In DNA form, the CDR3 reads TGTGCCAGCAGCCCCTGGGGCCGGACAGTTGGCTACACCTTC. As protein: CASSPWGRTVGYTF.

This CDR3 is CAWRGDRGRTEAFF. The CDR3 nucleotides are TGTGCCTGGAGGGGGGACAGGGGGAGAACTGAAGCTTTCTTT. The chain links TRBV30 to TRBJ1-1; 11 positions agree with TRBD1. V was clipped by 3 bases and J by 5 bases; unmatched bases: 5. Germline V gene sequence: CDR1 GTSNPN, CDR2 SVGIG (reference sequence). The CDR3 extends over 14 amino acids. Full variable domain (remainder filled in from reference TRBV30 and TRBJ1-1): SQTIHQWPATLVQPVGSPLSLECTVEGTSNPNLYWYRQAAGRGLQLLFYSVGIGQISSEVPQNLSASRPQDRQFILSSKKLLLSDSGFYLCAWRGDRGRTEAFFGQGTRLTVV.

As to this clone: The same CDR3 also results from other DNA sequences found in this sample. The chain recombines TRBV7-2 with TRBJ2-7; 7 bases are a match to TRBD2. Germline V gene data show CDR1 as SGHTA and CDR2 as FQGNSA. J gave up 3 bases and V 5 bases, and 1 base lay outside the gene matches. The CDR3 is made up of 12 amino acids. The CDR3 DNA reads TGTGCCAGCAGCGGGGGGGGCTACGAGCAGTACTTC. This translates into CASSGGGYEQYF.

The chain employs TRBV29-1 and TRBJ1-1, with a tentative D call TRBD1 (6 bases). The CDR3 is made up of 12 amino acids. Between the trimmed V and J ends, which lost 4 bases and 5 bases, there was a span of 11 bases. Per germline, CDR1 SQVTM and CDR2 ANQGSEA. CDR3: CSVVRQATEAFF. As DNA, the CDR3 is TGCAGCGTTGTTAGACAGGCAACTGAAGCTTTCTTT.

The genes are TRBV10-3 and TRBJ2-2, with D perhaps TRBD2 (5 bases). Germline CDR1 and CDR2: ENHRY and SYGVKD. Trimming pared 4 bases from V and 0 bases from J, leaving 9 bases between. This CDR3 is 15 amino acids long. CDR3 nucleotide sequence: TGTGCCATCAGTGTGCAACTAGCGAACACCGGGGAGCTGTTTTTT. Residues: CAISVQLANTGELFF.

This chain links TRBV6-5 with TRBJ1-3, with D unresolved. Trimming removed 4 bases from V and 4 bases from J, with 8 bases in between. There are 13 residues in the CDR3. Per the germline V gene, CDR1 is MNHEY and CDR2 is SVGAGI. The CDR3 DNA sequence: TGTGCCAGCAGTTTAGCGGGAGGAAACACCATATATTTT. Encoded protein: CASSLAGGNTIYF.

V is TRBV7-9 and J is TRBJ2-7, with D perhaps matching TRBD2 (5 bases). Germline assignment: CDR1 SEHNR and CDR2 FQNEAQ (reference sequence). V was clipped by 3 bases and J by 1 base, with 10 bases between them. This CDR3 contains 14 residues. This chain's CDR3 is CASSLMRDSYEQYF. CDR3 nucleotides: TGTGCCAGCAGCTTGATGAGGGATTCCTACGAGCAGTACTTC.

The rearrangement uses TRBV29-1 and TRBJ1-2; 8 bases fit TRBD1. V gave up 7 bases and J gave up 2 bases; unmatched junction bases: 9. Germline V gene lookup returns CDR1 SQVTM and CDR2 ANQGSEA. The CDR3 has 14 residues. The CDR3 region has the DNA TGCAGCGCCGACGGGTCAGGGGGCAACTATGGCTACACCTTC. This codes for CSADGSGGNYGYTF.

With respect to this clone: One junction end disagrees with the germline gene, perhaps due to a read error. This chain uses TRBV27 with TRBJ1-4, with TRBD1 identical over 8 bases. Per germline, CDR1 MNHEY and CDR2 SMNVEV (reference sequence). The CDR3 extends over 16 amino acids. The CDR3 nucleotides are TGTGTCAGCAGTTTAGGAGGAGGACAGGGAGTGAGAAAACTGTTTTTT. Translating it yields CVSSLGGGQGVRKLFF.

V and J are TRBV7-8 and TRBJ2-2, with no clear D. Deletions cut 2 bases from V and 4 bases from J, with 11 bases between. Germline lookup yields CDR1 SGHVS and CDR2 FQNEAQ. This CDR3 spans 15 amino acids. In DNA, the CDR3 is TGTGCCAGCAGCTTATGGGCGAAACCCACCGGGGAGCTGTTTTTT. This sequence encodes CASSLWAKPTGELFF.

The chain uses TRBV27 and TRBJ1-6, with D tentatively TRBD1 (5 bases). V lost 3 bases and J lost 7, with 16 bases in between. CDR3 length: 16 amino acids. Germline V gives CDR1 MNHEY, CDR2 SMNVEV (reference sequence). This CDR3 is CASSFTGSGSNSPLHF. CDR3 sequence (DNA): TGTGCCAGCAGTTTCACAGGCTCCGGTTCGAATTCACCCCTCCACTTT.

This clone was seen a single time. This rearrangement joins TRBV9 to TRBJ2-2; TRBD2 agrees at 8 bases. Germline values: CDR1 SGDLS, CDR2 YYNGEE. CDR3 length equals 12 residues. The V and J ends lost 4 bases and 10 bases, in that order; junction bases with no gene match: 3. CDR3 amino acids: CASSSGGLELFF. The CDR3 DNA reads TGTGCCAGCAGCTCGGGGGGGCTGGAGCTGTTTTTT.

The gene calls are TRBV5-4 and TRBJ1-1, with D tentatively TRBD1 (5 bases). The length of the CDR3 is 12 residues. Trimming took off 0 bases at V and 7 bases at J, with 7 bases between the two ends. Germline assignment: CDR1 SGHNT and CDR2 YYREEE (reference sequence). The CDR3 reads CASSLDRLEAFF. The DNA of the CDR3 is TGTGCCAGCAGCTTGGACAGGCTTGAAGCTTTCTTT.

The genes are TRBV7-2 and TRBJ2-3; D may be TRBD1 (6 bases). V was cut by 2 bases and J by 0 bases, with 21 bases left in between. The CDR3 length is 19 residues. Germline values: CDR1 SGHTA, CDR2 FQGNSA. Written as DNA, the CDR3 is TGTGCCAGCAGCTTATTACGGGGCAGGGGAAAAGTTAGCACAGATACGCAGTATTTT. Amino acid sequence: CASSLLRGRGKVSTDTQYF.

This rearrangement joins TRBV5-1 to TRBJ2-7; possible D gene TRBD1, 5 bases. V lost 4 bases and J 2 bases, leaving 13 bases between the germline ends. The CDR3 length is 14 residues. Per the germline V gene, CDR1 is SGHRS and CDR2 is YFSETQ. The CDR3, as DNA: TGCGCCAGCAGCCCAGGGCCCAATCCCTACGAGCAGTACTTC. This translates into CASSPGPNPYEQYF.

The CDR3 region has the DNA TGTGCCAGCAGCTCAATGGGACAGGCTTTTAACTATGGCTACACCTTC. Translating gives CASSSMGQAFNYGYTF. This chain uses TRBV13 with TRBJ1-2; TRBD1 matches at 8 bases. The CDR3 is 16 residues long. Germline-derived CDR1 and CDR2 are PRHDT and FYEKMQ (reference sequence). J lost 1 base, V lost 4 bases, and 8 bases had no gene match.

CDR3 region: CASSLGGSFYGYTF. The CDR3 DNA reads TGCGCCAGCAGCTTGGGAGGCAGCTTCTATGGCTACACCTTC. The chain carries TRBV5-1 and TRBJ1-2; D remains unclear. The CDR3 runs to 14 residues. Germline-derived CDR1 and CDR2 are SGHRS and YFSETQ. The germline V and J ends were trimmed by 0 bases and 4 bases, with 10 bases remaining between them.